These 21 T cell receptor beta chains share one sample of origin, sequenced in a study of Ad26.COV2.S vaccination and SARS-CoV-2 variants. Measured with immunoSEQ multiplex PCR; TCRdb has only the in-frame clones, and not every one. The sample holds some 410,000 clones, over 80% seen once. Treatment of the sample: 15 to 20 received Ad26.COV2.S at low or high dose, single or two shots; 5 received placebo; per-sample allocation not given. Specimens were obtained on day 63 following the first vaccine or placebo injection. The source was peripheral blood, collected in a trial of Ad26.COV2.S vaccine versus placebo. These receptors all stem from a person between 18 and 59 years old who received the Ad26.COV2.S COVID-19 vaccine or a placebo.

The chain has TRBV9 and TRBJ1-3; D might be TRBD1 (6 bases). V dropped 3 bases and J dropped 3 bases, with 13 bases sitting between them. The V gene's germline CDR1 is SGDLS and CDR2 YYNGEE. The CDR3 length is 15 residues. The CDR3 sequence: CASSAGVTNGNTIYF. DNA for the CDR3: TGTGCCAGCAGCGCAGGGGTTACAAATGGAAACACCATATATTTT.

The V gene is TRBV19, the J gene TRBJ2-7, with 10 bases fitting TRBD2. The germline gives CDR1 LNHDA, CDR2 SQIVND (reference sequence). The V gene end was trimmed by 5 bases and the J gene end by 2 bases; junction bases not matched to a gene: 3. The CDR3 consists of 14 residues. The CDR3 is CASSPLAGAYEQYF. CDR3 nucleotide sequence: TGTGCCAGTAGTCCCCTAGCGGGGGCCTACGAGCAGTACTTC. The complete variable domain, with remaining parts taken from reference TRBV19 and TRBJ2-7, reads DGGITQSPKYLFRKEGQNVTLSCEQNLNHDAMYWYRQDPGQGLRLIYYSQIVNDFQKGDIAEGYSVSREKKESFPLTVTSAQKNPTAFYLCASSPLAGAYEQYFGPGTRLTVT.

This clone was seen only once. This sequence joins TRBV5-1 and TRBJ1-4, with D uncertain. The CDR3 extends over 16 amino acids. V lost 4 bases to trimming and J lost 0 bases, with 13 bases between them. In germline, CDR1 is SGHRS, CDR2 YFSETQ. As DNA, the CDR3 is TGCGCCAGCAGCCCAGAAAGGACGGCAACTAATGAAAAACTGTTTTTT. Translated, it gives CASSPERTATNEKLFF.

Concerning this clone: Other nucleotide sequences in the sample specify the same CDR3. This chain links TRBV19 with TRBJ2-7; TRBD2 might be the D (5 bases). V gave up 0 bases and J gave up 1 base, with 7 bases separating them. CDR3 length equals 14 residues. The germline V gene encodes CDR1 LNHDA and CDR2 SQIVND (reference sequence). The CDR3 bases are TGTGCCAGTAGTATAGATCGAGGGTCCTACGAGCAGTACTTC. This translates into CASSIDRGSYEQYF. Variable domain in full (rest from reference TRBV19 and TRBJ2-7): DGGITQSPKYLFRKEGQNVTLSCEQNLNHDAMYWYRQDPGQGLRLIYYSQIVNDFQKGDIAEGYSVSREKKESFPLTVTSAQKNPTAFYLCASSIDRGSYEQYFGPGTRLTVT.

This clone has just a few counts. The rearrangement joins TRBV18 to TRBJ1-5, with D possibly being TRBD1 (5 bases). The germline V gene has CDR1 KGHSH and CDR2 LQKENI. Between the trimmed V and J ends, which lost 6 bases and 4 bases, there was a span of 10 bases. This CDR3 region has 13 residues. In DNA, the CDR3 is TGTGCCAGCTCTGAGGGACGGAATCAGCCCCAGCATTTT. Its protein product is CASSEGRNQPQHF.

The chain joins TRBV29-1 to TRBJ2-3, with a tentative D call TRBD2 (5 bases). V was pared by 6 bases and J by 2 bases, with 15 bases between. The CDR3 has 14 residues. Germline CDR1 and CDR2: SQVTM and ANQGSEA. The CDR3 loop reads CSVTRTSLTDTQYF. As DNA, the CDR3 is TGCAGCGTAACAAGGACTTCACTCACAGATACGCAGTATTTT.

V usage is TRBV6-4 and J usage is TRBJ1-5; D remains unclear. The CDR3 covers 14 residues. The V and J ends lost 6 bases and 0 bases respectively, with 9 bases between them. CDR1 MRHNA and CDR2 SNTAGT come from the germline V gene. For the CDR3, the DNA is TGTGCCAGCAGCTACCACCCTAGCAATCAGCCCCAGCATTTT. Its translation: CASSYHPSNQPQHF.

The chain employs TRBV2 and TRBJ2-2; D might be TRBD1 or TRBD2, each matching 5 bases. The CDR3 runs to 15 residues. Per the germline V gene, CDR1 is SNHLY and CDR2 is FYNNEI. V lost 5 bases to trimming and J lost 2 bases, with 12 bases between them. As DNA, the CDR3 is TGTGCCAGCAGTACGGGACGGGGAAACACCGGGGAGCTGTTTTTT. Translated, it gives CASSTGRGNTGELFF.

The rearrangement links TRBV4-1 to TRBJ1-3, with TRBD1 matching over 12 bases. The V segment lost 5 bases and the J segment 4 bases; nucleotides outside the gene matches: 9. The CDR3 consists of 17 residues. CDR1 is MGHRA and CDR2 is YSYEKL in the germline V gene. The CDR3 DNA is TGCGCCAGCAGCTGGGCCGGGACAGGGGGCAGGGGAAACACCATATATTTT. Translating gives CASSWAGTGGRGNTIYF.

CDR3 coding DNA: TGTGCCAGCAGCTTATTTCCGGGGGCGGACGAGCAGTACTTC. It yields the protein CASSLFPGADEQYF. The chain recombines TRBV7-9 with TRBJ2-7; D is tentatively TRBD1 or TRBD2 (6 bases each). Germline lookup yields CDR1 SEHNR and CDR2 FQNEAQ (reference sequence). V was shortened by 2 bases and J by 5 bases, with 13 bases between the two germline ends. CDR3 length equals 14 residues.

The rearrangement links TRBV7-9 to TRBJ2-1; D remains ambiguous. The germline V gene encodes CDR1 SEHNR and CDR2 FQNEAQ (reference sequence). V dropped 3 bases and J dropped 8 bases, with 14 bases sitting between them. The CDR3 runs to 14 residues. CDR3 in amino acids: CASSLDGPSDEQFF. CDR3 coding DNA: TGTGCCAGCAGCTTGGACGGGCCAAGCGATGAGCAGTTCTTC.

Points on this clone: The sample carries other DNA sequences with the same CDR3. The chain links TRBV7-2 to TRBJ2-7; D possibly corresponds to TRBD2 (5 bases). Deletions cut 1 base from V and 3 bases from J, with 7 bases between. The CDR3 is 13 residues long. The germline gives CDR1 SGHTA, CDR2 FQGNSA. The CDR3 nucleotides are TGTGCCAGCAGCTTAGTCGCGGGCTACGAGCAGTACTTC. Residues: CASSLVAGYEQYF. Combining the CDR3 with reference TRBV7-2 and TRBJ2-7 gives the whole variable domain GAGVSQSPSNKVTEKGKDVELRCDPISGHTALYWYRQSLGQGLEFLIYFQGNSAPDKSGLPSDRFSAERTGGSVSTLTIQRTQQEDSAVYLCASSLVAGYEQYFGPGTRLTVT.

This clone was found a few times. The chain carries TRBV7-5 and TRBJ1-5. TRBV7-5 is noted as a pseudogene. The CDR3 has 16 amino acids. CDR3 in amino acids: CARSPCGARNNQPQHF. The CDR3 nucleotides are TGTGCCAGAAGCCCGTGCGGGGCCCGTAACAATCAGCCCCAGCATTTT.

This rearrangement joins TRBV21-1 to TRBJ2-3. TRBV21-1 is flagged as a pseudogene. The CDR3 totals 16 residues. The CDR3 reads CASSNSGGQNTDTQYF. The CDR3 DNA follows: TGTGCCAGCAGCAACTCTGGGGGGCAGAACACAGATACGCAGTATTTT.

The genes are TRBV7-2 and TRBJ1-6; D is unresolved. Trimming left V 3 bases short and J 9 bases short, with 12 bases between. This CDR3 has 14 residues. From germline, CDR1 is SGHTA and CDR2 FQGNSA. CDR3 sequence reads: CASSFYVTGSPLHF. Written as DNA, the CDR3 is TGTGCCAGCAGCTTTTATGTAACTGGTTCACCCCTCCACTTT.

The chain has TRBV30 and TRBJ2-5; 7 nucleotides align to TRBD2. The V gene's germline CDR1 is GTSNPN and CDR2 SVGIG (reference sequence). CDR3 length: 17 residues. V dropped 0 bases and J dropped 4; count of bases not matched to a gene: 14. This CDR3 reads CAWSVRGSGVLRETQYF. The CDR3 DNA sequence: TGTGCCTGGAGTGTACGTGGAAGCGGGGTGCTACGAGAGACCCAGTACTTC. The entire variable domain, with the rest obtained from reference TRBV30 and TRBJ2-5, is as follows: SQTIHQWPATLVQPVGSPLSLECTVEGTSNPNLYWYRQAAGRGLQLLFYSVGIGQISSEVPQNLSASRPQDRQFILSSKKLLLSDSGFYLCAWSVRGSGVLRETQYFGPGTRLLVL.

The chain uses TRBV11-2 and TRBJ2-2; TRBD1 agrees at 8 bases. Germline values: CDR1 SGHAT, CDR2 FQNNGV. The CDR3 consists of 16 residues. J lost 4 bases, V lost 5 bases, and 9 bases had no gene match. CDR3 in amino acids: CASSPGGGLLTGELFF. CDR3 DNA sequence: TGTGCCAGCAGCCCAGGGGGCGGTCTCCTCACCGGGGAGCTGTTTTTT.

This chain uses TRBV2 with TRBJ2-5, with 9 bases matching TRBD2. Looked up from germline, CDR1 is SNHLY and CDR2 is FYNNEI. This CDR3 contains 14 residues. V shed 5 bases, J shed 0 bases, and the junction held 1 base outside the gene matches. The CDR3: CASSSGGNQETQYF. DNA of the CDR3: TGTGCCAGCAGTAGCGGGGGGAACCAAGAGACCCAGTACTTC. Full variable domain (missing parts from reference TRBV2 and TRBJ2-5): EPEVTQTPSHQVTQMGQEVILRCVPISNHLYFYWYRQILGQKVEFLVSFYNNEISEKSEIFDDQFSVERPDGSNFTLKIRSTKLEDSAMYFCASSSGGNQETQYFGPGTRLLVL.

This sequence joins TRBV12-3 or TRBV12-4 and TRBJ1-3; D is undetermined. This CDR3 is built from 12 residues. V dropped 8 bases and J dropped 4 bases, with 9 bases sitting between them. CDR3 bases: TGTGCCAGCGGCCTAGGGGGAAACACCATATATTTT. Its protein is CASGLGGNTIYF.

The rearrangement links TRBV9 to TRBJ2-3; no clear D. The CDR3 is made up of 11 amino acids. The ends were cut back, 1 base at V and 6 bases at J, with 3 bases in the middle. Germline values: CDR1 SGDLS, CDR2 YYNGEE. CDR3 nucleotide sequence: TGTGCCAGCAGCGTAAGGGATACGCAGTATTTT. This encodes CASSVRDTQYF.

The sample holds a few counts of this clone. The V and J genes are TRBV19 and TRBJ1-5; 11 bases align to TRBD1. The trim removed 4 bases at V and 1 base at J, leaving 3 bases unmatched. Germline V gene sequence: CDR1 LNHDA, CDR2 SQIVND (reference sequence). The CDR3 is 16 amino acids. CDR3 nucleotide sequence: TGTGCCAGTAGTAAGGACAGGGGGCGAAGCAATCAGCCCCAGCATTTT. Amino acid sequence: CASSKDRGRSNQPQHF.